This entry lists 22 T cell receptor beta chains sequenced from one sample in a study of blood T cell repertoires in COVID-19. Libraries were prepared by immunoSEQ multiplex PCR; TCRdb keeps only in-frame clonotypes and omits some of them. This sample has 180,000 or so clones, with approximately 86% found just once. Sequenced material: peripheral blood. These receptors came from a man aged 18 to 30 with acute or convalescent COVID-19.

The chain has TRBV7-9 and TRBJ1-2; D remains unclear. CDR1 is SEHNR and CDR2 is FQNEAQ in the germline V gene (reference sequence). The V and J ends lost 5 bases and 4 bases respectively, with 11 bases between them. The CDR3 extends over 13 amino acids. The CDR3 bases are TGTGCCAGCAGCCCGGGAGCGGGCTATGGCTACACCTTC. It is translated as CASSPGAGYGYTF.

This sequence joins TRBV7-7 and TRBJ2-1; 8 bases are shared with TRBD2. This CDR3 contains 15 residues. Germline lookup yields CDR1 SSHAT and CDR2 FNYEAQ (reference sequence). Trimming cost V 5 bases and J 4 bases; bases outside gene matches: 7. The CDR3 region has the DNA TGTGCCAGCAGCAAATACGGGGGGGTATACAATGAGCAGTTCTTC. Residues: CASSKYGGVYNEQFF.

This clone came up a few times. The chain uses TRBV7-9 and TRBJ2-2; D is perhaps TRBD1 (6 bases). Trimming shortened V by 4 bases and J by 1 base, and 10 bases separated the two germline ends. The CDR3 runs to 15 residues. Germline lookup yields CDR1 SEHNR and CDR2 FQNEAQ (reference sequence). Here the CDR3 reads CASSYGTLNTGELFF. In nucleotides, the CDR3 is TGTGCCAGCAGCTACGGGACACTGAACACCGGGGAGCTGTTTTTT.

The V and J genes are TRBV11-2 and TRBJ1-1; no firm D call. Germline V gene data show CDR1 as SGHAT and CDR2 as FQNNGV. V was cut by 10 bases and J by 1 base, with 10 bases left in between. The length of the CDR3 is 12 residues. CDR3 loop: CATKHENTEAFF. CDR3 sequence (DNA): TGTGCCACCAAACACGAGAACACTGAAGCTTTCTTT. The complete variable domain, with remaining parts taken from reference TRBV11-2 and TRBJ1-1, reads EAGVAQSPRYKIIEKRQSVAFWCNPISGHATLYWYQQILGQGPKLLIQFQNNGVVDDSQLPKDRFSAERLKGVDSTLKIQPAKLEDSAVYLCATKHENTEAFFGQGTRLTVV.

The gene calls are TRBV24-1 and TRBJ2-7; D is ambiguous. CDR1 and CDR2 from the germline V gene are KGHDR and SFDVKD. Trimming took 3 bases from V and 5 from J, leaving 10 bases between them. The CDR3 loop spans 13 amino acids. CDR3 nucleotides: TGTGCCACCAGTGATAACTCTAGAGACGAGCAGTACTTC. Translating gives CATSDNSRDEQYF.

V and J are TRBV7-9 and TRBJ1-2, with D unclear. The ends were cut back, 8 bases at V and 5 bases at J, with 15 bases in the middle. The CDR3 runs 13 residues. Germline-derived CDR1 and CDR2 are SEHNR and FQNEAQ (reference sequence). The CDR3 DNA reads TGTGCCAGCCTCCAACTCGATTCTTATGGCTACACCTTC. Its protein product is CASLQLDSYGYTF.

The chain carries TRBV10-3 and TRBJ2-3; TRBD1 aligns across 8 bases. The germline V gene has CDR1 ENHRY and CDR2 SYGVKD. V gave up 2 bases and J gave up 1 base; unmatched junction bases: 5. The CDR3 totals 16 residues. The CDR3 loop reads CAISEPMGQGTDTQYF. Here the CDR3 DNA reads TGTGCCATCAGTGAGCCGATGGGACAGGGCACAGATACGCAGTATTTT.

Regarding this clone: It is likely a read error, because the conserved phenylalanine at the end of the CDR3 is missing. The DNA is left out, because the CDR3 cannot be placed on it with certainty; the CDR3 is given as TCRdb lists it. The chain carries TRBV2 and TRBJ1-1. The CDR3 has 11 amino acids, counting both end residues. Germline CDR1 and CDR2: SNHLY and FYNNEI. The CDR3 loop reads CASSDRWESGI.

This chain uses TRBV3-1 (or the pseudogene TRBV3-2) with TRBJ1-2; 9 nucleotides match TRBD1. This CDR3 is built from 14 residues. V trimming: 1 base; J trimming: 5 bases; junction bases outside the gene matches: 2. Germline values: CDR1 LGHDT, CDR2 YNNKEL (reference sequence). CDR3 nucleotide sequence: TGTGCCAGCAGCCAAGTAGACAGGGGGTATGGCTACACCTTC. Translation gives CASSQVDRGYGYTF.

This sequence joins TRBV12-5 and TRBJ2-4; TRBD2 matches 11 bases. This CDR3 has 20 amino acids. The germline CDR1 and CDR2 sequences are LGHNT and FRNRAP. V shed 0 bases, J shed 0 bases, and the junction held 10 bases outside the gene matches. CDR3 nucleotides: TGTGCTAGTGGTTTGGTACTAGCGGGGGCTAAGACTTTAGCCAAAAACATTCAGTACTTC. Translation gives CASGLVLAGAKTLAKNIQYF.

The rearrangement joins TRBV20-1 to TRBJ1-6; 8 nucleotides match TRBD1. The germline V gene has CDR1 DFQATT and CDR2 SNEGSKA (reference sequence). Trimming at V came to 3 bases and at J to 6 bases, leaving 7 bases not matched to a gene. This CDR3 has 15 residues. CDR3 sequence reads: CSASAQGAGNSPLHF. CDR3 sequence (DNA): TGCAGTGCTAGTGCCCAGGGGGCCGGTAATTCACCCCTCCACTTT.

The chain joins TRBV5-1 to TRBJ2-1; 9 bases map to TRBD1. The CDR3 loop spans 15 amino acids. The germline V gene encodes CDR1 SGHRS and CDR2 YFSETQ. V was pared by 2 bases and J by 7 bases, with 7 bases of the junction left unmatched. The CDR3, as DNA: TGCGCCAGCAGCTTAACAGGGGGCTCTTTTAATGAGCAGTTCTTC. Protein product: CASSLTGGSFNEQFF. Filled out from reference TRBV5-1 and TRBJ2-1, the complete variable domain reads KAGVTQTPRYLIKTRGQQVTLSCSPISGHRSVSWYQQTPGQGLQFLFEYFSETQRNKGNFPGRFSGRQFSNSRSEMNVSTLELGDSALYLCASSLTGGSFNEQFFGPGTRLTVL.

The J gene is TRBJ1-1, the V gene TRBV12-3 or TRBV12-4; D unresolved. CDR3 size: 12 residues. V was clipped by 6 bases and J by 5 bases, with 10 bases between them. The CDR3 DNA reads as TGTGCCAGCAGCCTCGGGTATACTGAAGCTTTCTTT. Translated, it gives CASSLGYTEAFF.

Here the CDR3 DNA reads TGTGCCTGGAGTGTCGGGGGGTCCTATGGCTACACCTTC. Its translation: CAWSVGGSYGYTF. The J gene is TRBJ1-2, the V gene TRBV30; D may be TRBD1 (5 bases). This CDR3 region has 13 residues. Germline V gives CDR1 GTSNPN, CDR2 SVGIG (reference sequence). The V and J ends lost 0 bases and 4 bases respectively, with 9 bases between them.

This rearrangement joins TRBV19 to TRBJ2-3; maybe TRBD2 (5 bases). The CDR3 is 15 amino acids. Germline-derived CDR1 and CDR2 are LNHDA and SQIVND (reference sequence). The germline V and J ends were trimmed by 7 bases and 2 bases, with 16 bases remaining between them. The CDR3 DNA reads TGTGCCAGTACCCCTGCCGGGGAATACACAGATACGCAGTATTTT. This translates into CASTPAGEYTDTQYF.

The chain carries TRBV30 and TRBJ2-2, with 10 bases matching TRBD1. V was pared by 1 base and J by 5 bases, with 7 bases of the junction left unmatched. Germline CDR1 reads GTSNPN; CDR2 reads SVGIG (reference sequence). The CDR3 totals 16 residues. The CDR3 sequence is CAWSGLDRGGTGELFF. The CDR3 nucleotides are TGTGCCTGGAGTGGATTGGACAGGGGGGGAACCGGGGAGCTGTTTTTT. Combining the CDR3 with reference TRBV30 and TRBJ2-2 gives the whole variable domain SQTIHQWPATLVQPVGSPLSLECTVEGTSNPNLYWYRQAAGRGLQLLFYSVGIGQISSEVPQNLSASRPQDRQFILSSKKLLLSDSGFYLCAWSGLDRGGTGELFFGEGSRLTVL.

The CDR3 nucleotides are TGCGCCAGCAGCTTGGAGCAGGCTGGCTACACCTTC. As protein: CASSLEQAGYTF. The rearrangement links TRBV5-1 to TRBJ1-2; no reliable D call. The germline V gene encodes CDR1 SGHRS and CDR2 YFSETQ. This CDR3 is built from 12 residues. V lost 0 bases and J 7 bases, leaving 7 bases between the germline ends.

The CDR3 here is CASSSPGRGLGEQFF. In DNA, the CDR3 is TGTGCCAGCAGTTCTCCGGGACGGGGACTCGGTGAGCAGTTCTTC. The chain is built from TRBV27 and TRBJ2-1, with a tentative D call TRBD2 (6 bases). CDR3 length equals 15 residues. V lost 4 bases to trimming and J lost 9 bases, with 19 bases between them. Germline-derived CDR1 and CDR2 are MNHEY and SMNVEV (reference sequence).

The chain joins TRBV7-7 to TRBJ2-1; 9 nucleotides line up with TRBD2. Germline V gene data show CDR1 as SSHAT and CDR2 as FNYEAQ (reference sequence). This CDR3 is 16 amino acids long. V gave up 5 bases and J gave up 6 bases; unmatched junction bases: 11. CDR3 amino acids: CASSPRGGATANEQFF. DNA of the CDR3: TGTGCCAGCAGCCCACGCGGGGGGGCCACGGCCAATGAGCAGTTCTTC.

This rearrangement joins TRBV5-4 to TRBJ2-3, with 7 bases matching TRBD1. The CDR3 has 15 residues. Unmatched junction bases numbered 5, after V lost 4 bases and J lost 0 bases. Germline CDR1 reads SGHNT; CDR2 reads YYREEE (reference sequence). CDR3 in amino acids: CASSPPQGSTDTQYF. CDR3 nucleotides: TGTGCCAGCAGCCCACCACAGGGGAGCACAGATACGCAGTATTTT. The full variable domain, rest sourced from reference TRBV5-4 and TRBJ2-3, is ETGVTQSPTHLIKTRGQQVTLRCSSQSGHNTVSWYQQALGQGPQFIFQYYREEENGRGNFPPRFSGLQFPNYSSELNVNALELDDSALYLCASSPPQGSTDTQYFGPGTRLTVL.

The V call is TRBV28, the J call TRBJ2-1; 7 bases line up with TRBD2. The CDR3 runs 15 residues. V trimming: 5 bases; J trimming: 4 bases; junction bases outside the gene matches: 8. The germline CDR1 and CDR2 sequences are MDHEN and SYDVKM. The CDR3: CASSPWTSRYNEQFF. The CDR3 DNA is TGTGCCAGCAGTCCATGGACTAGTCGGTACAATGAGCAGTTCTTC.

The V call is TRBV14, the J call TRBJ2-7, with 9 bases identical to TRBD1. Germline-derived CDR1 and CDR2 are SGHDN and FVKESK. V shed 4 bases, J shed 3 bases, and the junction held 1 base outside the gene matches. The CDR3 length is 13 residues. The CDR3 sequence is CASSPGQGYEQYF. Here the CDR3 DNA reads TGTGCCAGCAGCCCGGGACAGGGCTACGAGCAGTACTTC.